This TCR beta chain was observed in a study of cytomegalovirus exposure and HLA in healthy donors. It was with 60 Vbeta and 13 Jbeta primers that the PCR ran. The table came from immunoSEQ multiplex PCR; TCRdb's copy has only in-frame clones and leaves some out. This sample has 100,000 or so clones, with roughly 60% found just once. Study findings and constraints: Equally common other TCR beta chains were less clonally expanded than HLA-associated ones, a later analysis found. Versus the approximately 700-donor mean, an Asian-associated ancestry cluster reportedly showed fewer N-insertions in a later analysis.

A word on this clone: Its antigen is undetermined.

Germline V gives CDR1 MNHNY, CDR2 SVGAGI (reference sequence). The CDR3 is made up of 11 amino acids. Trimming took off 2 bases at V and 10 bases at J, with 6 bases between the two ends. This sequence was found in a human donor in good health. The rearrangement uses TRBV6-6 and TRBJ2-1; D possibly corresponds to TRBD1 (6 bases). The sample was PBMCs. Here the CDR3 reads CASSYGGEQFF. The CDR3 DNA reads as TGTGCCAGCAGTTACGGGGGCGAGCAGTTCTTC.